The next 8 T cell receptor beta chains were all read from a single sample in a study of monozygotic twins with inflammatory bowel disease (dated by TCRdb to between 2018 and 2021). The library was built by means of 5' RACE. Sequencing instrument: Illumina HiSeq 2500. TCRdb reanalyzed the reads, keeping one entry per CDR3 protein sequence and omitting DNA. The table for this sample lists roughly 160,000 distinct CDR3 sequences. The ten biggest clones cover 7.4% of the sample. Sequenced sample: blood. The origin of the receptors is a human donor with ulcerative colitis or Crohn's disease, or a healthy co-twin of an affected twin (not recorded which).

This rearrangement joins TRBV4-1 to TRBJ2-7. The CDR3 covers 13 residues. The germline gives CDR1 MGHRA, CDR2 YSYEKL. The CDR3 sequence: CASSPDRSYEQYF.

The V and J genes are TRBV19 and TRBJ1-2. Germline lookup yields CDR1 LNHDA and CDR2 SQIVND (reference sequence). The CDR3 has 13 residues. CDR3 loop: CASSIAPNYGYTF.

The rearrangement links TRBV5-4 to TRBJ1-2; as DNA is missing, the TRBD1 call by TCRdb cannot be tested. CDR1 and CDR2 (germline): SGHNT, YYREEE (reference sequence). This CDR3 is 14 amino acids long. CDR3 in amino acids: CASSLFGGSYGYTF.

The V call is TRBV10-3, the J call TRBJ1-6; TCRdb's D call, TRBD1, is unchecked because there is no DNA. There are 15 residues in the CDR3. CDR1 ENHRY and CDR2 SYGVKD come from the germline V gene. The CDR3 loop is CAISLLDRVNSPLHF.

The rearrangement uses TRBV7-2 and TRBJ2-1; TCRdb lists TRBD2, though no DNA is available to test this call. This CDR3 is 15 amino acids long. CDR1 is SGHTA and CDR2 is FQGNSA in the germline V gene. The CDR3 loop is CASSFEVWALNEQFF.

Here the CDR3 reads CASSPAIVTSGPHTGELFF. The genes are TRBV18 and TRBJ2-2; the TCRdb call, TRBD1, lacks DNA for checking. Germline V lookup: CDR1 KGHSH, CDR2 LQKENI. The CDR3 extends over 19 amino acids.

J is TRBJ1-6 and V is TRBV7-2; the TCRdb D gene call, TRBD1, has no DNA to confirm it. Germline V gene data show CDR1 as SGHTA and CDR2 as FQGNSA. The CDR3 spans 14 residues. CDR3 sequence: CASSSGQINSPLHF.

The V and J genes are TRBV20-1 and TRBJ2-7; TCRdb reports TRBD1, a call that lacks DNA to check it against. The CDR3 extends over 14 amino acids. Germline lookup yields CDR1 DFQATT and CDR2 SNEGSKA (reference sequence). The CDR3 protein is CSARRDRVFYEQYF.